The clone carrying this T cell receptor beta chain was picked up a small number of times. Its matching antigen is unknown. CDR1 LNHDA and CDR2 SQIVND come from the germline V gene (reference sequence). CDR3 size: 12 residues. V shed 2 bases and J shed 8 bases, with 7 bases lying between them. TCRdb reprocessed the 5' RACE reads with MiXCR, giving one entry per CDR3 protein. The table has 300,000 to 400,000 distinct CDR3 sequences, approximately 8% seen once. The sample originates from a study of T cells after yellow fever vaccination. Whole-study findings and limits: A weaker but faster secondary response was observed, peaking on day 5 versus 15.

The sequence was collected from a man aged 18-30 years who received the YFV17D yellow fever vaccine. The chain links TRBV19 to TRBJ1-5; no clear D. Material: PBMCs, obtained about 49 days after the first yellow fever vaccination. The DNA of the CDR3 is TGTGCCAGTAGTATAATGAGTGAGCCCCAGCATTTT. It codes for CASSIMSEPQHF.